These 15 T cell receptor beta chains share one sample of origin, sequenced in a study of T cells expressing NK-cell markers. TCRdb reprocessed the 5' RACE reads, with one entry per CDR3 protein and no DNA. Recorded for this sample: some 600,000 distinct CDR3 sequences. Sequenced: blood T cells: a sorted CD56 or NKG2C T cell subset, CD4+ or CD8+ T cells, or bulk PBMC T cells (not recorded which). The receptors come from a man between 18 and 29 years old in good health.

The CDR3: CASSFRLAGESGQFF. The chain carries TRBV12-3 or TRBV12-4 and TRBJ2-1; the TCRdb call, TRBD2, lacks DNA for checking. The CDR3 covers 15 residues.

V usage is TRBV19 and J usage is TRBJ2-1; TCRdb selects TRBD2, and the lack of DNA leaves this call unchecked. The CDR3 is 17 amino acids. CDR1 and CDR2 (germline): LNHDA, SQIVND (reference sequence). CDR3 sequence: CASSTLPSGSRIHEQFF.

This chain joins TRBV10-3 and TRBJ2-1; there is no DNA to check the TCRdb D call of TRBD1. The CDR3 is 14 amino acids. Germline-derived CDR1 and CDR2 are ENHRY and SYGVKD. CDR3 region: CAISGQGAYNEQFF.

The chain uses TRBV3-1 and TRBJ2-1; with no DNA, the TCRdb D assignment of TRBD1 cannot be verified. The CDR3 totals 14 residues. CDR1 LGHDT and CDR2 YNNKEL come from the germline V gene (reference sequence). The CDR3 is CASSQGTGSNEQFF.

The CDR3 reads CSATLGTGVYNEQFF. The chain joins TRBV20-1 to TRBJ2-1; there is no DNA to check the TCRdb D call of TRBD1. This CDR3 spans 15 amino acids. CDR1 DFQATT and CDR2 SNEGSKA come from the germline V gene (reference sequence).

CDR3 amino acids: CASRGTPFSNQPQHF. This chain uses TRBV12-3 or TRBV12-4 with TRBJ1-5; TCRdb proposes TRBD1, but this gene call is untestable without DNA. CDR3 size: 15 residues.

V and J are TRBV5-4 and TRBJ2-1; without DNA, the TCRdb call of TRBD2 cannot be checked. Germline V gives CDR1 SGHNT, CDR2 YYREEE (reference sequence). The CDR3 runs 16 residues. The CDR3 loop reads CASSRGTTRSYNEQFF.

The chain combines TRBV12-3 or TRBV12-4 with TRBJ1-4; TCRdb's D call, TRBD1, is unchecked because there is no DNA. This CDR3 is 15 amino acids long. CDR3 sequence: CASTKSGTGLSKLFF.

The chain has TRBV11-2 and TRBJ2-2. Germline loops: CDR1 SGHAT, CDR2 FQNNGV. The length of the CDR3 is 14 residues. CDR3 protein: CASSTDTGTGELFF.

The chain couples TRBV6-2 or TRBV6-3 to TRBJ2-7; the D call from TCRdb, TRBD1, cannot be confirmed without DNA. CDR3 size: 16 residues. Germline V lookup: CDR1 MNHEY, CDR2 SVGEGT. This CDR3 reads CASSYAPQTGFNEQYF.

The rearrangement uses TRBV19 and TRBJ2-1. This CDR3 has 13 amino acids. Germline V gives CDR1 LNHDA, CDR2 SQIVND (reference sequence). CDR3 residues: CASSIDRYNEQFF.

This rearrangement joins TRBV27 to TRBJ2-2; TCRdb's D call of TRBD1 is untestable without DNA. The CDR3 runs to 15 residues. Germline CDR1 is MNHEY and CDR2 is SMNVEV (reference sequence). The CDR3: CASSLQQRGTGELFF.

The rearrangement joins TRBV6-5 to TRBJ1-6. The length of the CDR3 is 13 residues. Germline V gene sequence: CDR1 MNHEY, CDR2 SVGAGI. The CDR3 protein is CASSYTENSPLHF.

The V gene is TRBV6-1, the J gene TRBJ2-2; TCRdb selects TRBD2, and the lack of DNA leaves this call unchecked. The CDR3 sequence is 14 residues long. Germline lookup yields CDR1 MNHNS and CDR2 SASEGT. This chain's CDR3 is CASRWESETGELFF.

The rearrangement uses TRBV29-1 and TRBJ2-1. The CDR3 runs 14 residues. Germline CDR1 and CDR2: SQVTM and ANQGSEA. CDR3 region: CTGVVAGSYNEQFF.